These 14 T cell receptor beta chains originate from one sample sequenced in a study of shared clonotypes between healthy human individuals. TCRdb's copy holds only in-frame clones and misses some; the assay was immunoSEQ multiplex PCR. The sample includes about 2,200,000 clones, under 95% of them seen just once. CD45RO negativity and positive selection for CCR7 defined naive CD8 cells, a population that excluded terminally differentiated effector memory CD45RA+ cells. The sample taken for sequencing was naive CD8+ T cells from PBMCs. These receptors were obtained from a young man in good health. Some clones in this sample may be carry-over from other donors' samples.

This chain links TRBV9 with TRBJ1-1; D is ambiguous. The CDR3 runs 16 residues. Deletions cut 4 bases from V and 0 bases from J, with 16 bases between. From germline, CDR1 is SGDLS and CDR2 YYNGEE. The CDR3 region has the DNA TGTGCCAGCAGCCCCAACCCCGGCCTCATGAACACTGAAGCTTTCTTT. It is translated as CASSPNPGLMNTEAFF.

Comments on this clone: This same CDR3 is encoded by further DNA sequences in the sample. V gene TRBV6-5 combines with J gene TRBJ1-1, with TRBD1 matching 7 bases. V gave up 6 bases and J gave up 1 base; unmatched junction bases: 2. Germline assignment: CDR1 MNHEY and CDR2 SVGAGI. The CDR3 covers 13 residues. Here the CDR3 reads CASSQGGNTEAFF. The CDR3 DNA reads as TGTGCCAGCAGCCAGGGGGGGAACACTGAAGCTTTCTTT.

The rearrangement joins TRBV27 to TRBJ2-3; the match to TRBD2 covers 14 bases. This CDR3 is built from 15 residues. V was clipped by 7 bases and J by 9 bases; unmatched bases: 9. Germline V gives CDR1 MNHEY, CDR2 SMNVEV (reference sequence). The CDR3 nucleotides read TGTGCCAGCACCGCGGGGACTAGCGGGAGAGACACGCAGTATTTT. Translated, it gives CASTAGTSGRDTQYF.

This chain connects TRBV7-2 to TRBJ2-7; D gene unclear. Looked up from germline, CDR1 is SGHTA and CDR2 is FQGNSA. V lost 5 bases to trimming and J lost 0 bases, with 14 bases between them. The CDR3 is 15 residues long. This CDR3 is CASSPAALGSYEQYF. DNA for the CDR3: TGTGCCAGCAGCCCCGCCGCCTTGGGCTCCTACGAGCAGTACTTC.

The rearrangement joins TRBV5-4 to TRBJ2-7, with TRBD1 matching over 8 bases. This CDR3 spans 14 amino acids. V lost 2 bases, J lost 2 bases, and 3 bases stayed unmatched. Germline V lookup: CDR1 SGHNT, CDR2 YYREEE (reference sequence). In DNA, the CDR3 is TGTGCCAGCAGCTTCCGGACAGGGACCTACGAGCAGTACTTC. Translation gives CASSFRTGTYEQYF.

This chain connects TRBV27 to TRBJ2-1; TRBD2 agrees at 7 bases. The CDR3 consists of 15 residues. Germline values: CDR1 MNHEY, CDR2 SMNVEV (reference sequence). J lost 5 bases, V lost 3 bases, and 7 bases had no gene match. The CDR3 region is CASSFFPGGHNEQFF. In nucleotides, the CDR3 is TGTGCCAGCAGTTTCTTCCCGGGAGGACACAATGAGCAGTTCTTC.

This chain links TRBV27 with TRBJ1-1, with D tentatively TRBD1 (6 bases). This CDR3 contains 15 residues. The V gene's germline CDR1 is MNHEY and CDR2 SMNVEV (reference sequence). The V gene lost 5 bases and the J gene lost 0 bases, with 13 bases spanning the gap. The CDR3 region is CASSPLQGLNTEAFF. CDR3 DNA: TGTGCCAGCAGTCCACTCCAGGGGCTGAACACTGAAGCTTTCTTT.

A word on this clone: Other DNA sequences in the same sample also yield this CDR3. The chain joins TRBV27 to TRBJ2-3, with D uncertain. Germline V CDR1 and CDR2: MNHEY, SMNVEV (reference sequence). There are 12 residues in the CDR3. Deletions cut 3 bases from V and 6 bases from J, with 7 bases between. CDR3 amino acids: CASSLMGDTQYF. The CDR3 nucleotides read TGTGCCAGCAGTTTGATGGGGGATACGCAGTATTTT.

This clone was counted once. The chain combines TRBV6-6 with TRBJ2-7; 8 nucleotides match TRBD1. The CDR3 is 14 amino acids. Germline V gene sequence: CDR1 MNHNY, CDR2 SVGAGI (reference sequence). The junction had 11 bases not matched to a gene; V was cut back by 6 bases and J by 7 bases. The CDR3 bases are TGTGCCAGCAGCGACCGGACAGGGCAATGGGAGCAGTACTTC. This sequence encodes CASSDRTGQWEQYF.

This sequence joins TRBV28 and TRBJ2-7, with TRBD1 identical over 11 bases. V gave up 5 bases and J gave up 6 bases; unmatched junction bases: 6. CDR3 length: 14 amino acids. CDR1 MDHEN and CDR2 SYDVKM come from the germline V gene. CDR3: CASSAGGTGGEQYF. CDR3 bases: TGTGCCAGCAGTGCGGGAGGGACAGGGGGCGAGCAGTACTTC.

The rearrangement links TRBV19 to TRBJ2-1; D gene uncertain. Trimming removed 7 bases at V and 3 bases at J, with 10 bases between. Germline V CDR1 and CDR2: LNHDA, SQIVND (reference sequence). The CDR3 length is 13 residues. This CDR3 reads CASTVAGYNEQFF. DNA of the CDR3: TGTGCCAGTACGGTGGCCGGCTACAATGAGCAGTTCTTC.

This chain joins TRBV4-1 and TRBJ1-5, with D hard to call. Per the germline V gene, CDR1 is MGHRA and CDR2 is YSYEKL. The CDR3 contains 15 residues. The V end lost 1 base, the J end lost 5 bases, and 12 bases lay between the germline ends. CDR3 nucleotide sequence: TGCGCCAGCAGCCAAGCTGAGGGCCTACATCAGCCCCAGCATTTT. Amino acids: CASSQAEGLHQPQHF.

Worth noting for this clone: This same CDR3 is encoded by further DNA sequences in the sample. The chain carries TRBV29-1 and TRBJ2-7; 7 positions agree with TRBD1. The CDR3 sequence is 12 residues long. V lost 5 bases to trimming and J lost 4 bases; unmatched junction nucleotides: 5. CDR1 and CDR2 from the germline V gene are SQVTM and ANQGSEA. The CDR3 region is CSVLGGGYEQYF. The CDR3 nucleotides read TGCAGCGTTCTAGGGGGCGGGTACGAGCAGTACTTC.

This clone appeared once. The chain links TRBV7-3 to TRBJ2-5, with 8 bases matching TRBD1. CDR1 and CDR2 from the germline V gene are SGHTA and FQGTGA. J lost 4 bases, V lost 5 bases, and 9 bases had no gene match. The CDR3 runs 15 residues. Here the CDR3 reads CASSTGQGSIETQYF. CDR3 coding DNA: TGTGCCAGCAGCACAGGACAGGGATCAATAGAGACCCAGTACTTC.